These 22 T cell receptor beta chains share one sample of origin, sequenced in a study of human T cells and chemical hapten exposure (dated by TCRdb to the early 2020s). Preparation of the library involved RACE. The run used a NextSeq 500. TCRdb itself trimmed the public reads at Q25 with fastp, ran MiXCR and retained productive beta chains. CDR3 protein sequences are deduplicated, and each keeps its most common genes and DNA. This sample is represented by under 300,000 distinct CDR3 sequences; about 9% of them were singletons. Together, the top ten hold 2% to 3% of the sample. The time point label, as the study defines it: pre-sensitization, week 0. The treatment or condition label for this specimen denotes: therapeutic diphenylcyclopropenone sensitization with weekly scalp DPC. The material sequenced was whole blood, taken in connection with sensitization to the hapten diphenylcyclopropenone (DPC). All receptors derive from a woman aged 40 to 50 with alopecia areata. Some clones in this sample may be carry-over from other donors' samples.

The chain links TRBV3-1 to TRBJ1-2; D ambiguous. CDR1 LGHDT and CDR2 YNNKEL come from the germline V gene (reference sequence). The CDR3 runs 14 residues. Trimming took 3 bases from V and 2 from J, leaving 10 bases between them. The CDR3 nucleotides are TGTGCCAGCAGCCAGGACGACACCAACTATGGCTACACCTTC. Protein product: CASSQDDTNYGYTF.

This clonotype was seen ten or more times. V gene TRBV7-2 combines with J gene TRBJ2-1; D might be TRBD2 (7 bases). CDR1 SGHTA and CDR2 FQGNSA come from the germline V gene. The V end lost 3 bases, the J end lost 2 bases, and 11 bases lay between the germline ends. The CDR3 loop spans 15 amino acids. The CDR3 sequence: CASSLTGGPYNEQFF. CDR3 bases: TGTGCCAGCAGCTTGACGGGGGGCCCCTACAATGAGCAGTTCTTC.

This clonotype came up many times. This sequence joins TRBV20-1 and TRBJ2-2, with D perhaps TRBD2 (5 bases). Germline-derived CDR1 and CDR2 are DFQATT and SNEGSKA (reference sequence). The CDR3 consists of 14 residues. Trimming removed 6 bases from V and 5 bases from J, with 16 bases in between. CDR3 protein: CSADDYSGTGELFF. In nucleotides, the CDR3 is TGCAGTGCGGACGACTATTCTGGGACCGGGGAGCTGTTTTTT.

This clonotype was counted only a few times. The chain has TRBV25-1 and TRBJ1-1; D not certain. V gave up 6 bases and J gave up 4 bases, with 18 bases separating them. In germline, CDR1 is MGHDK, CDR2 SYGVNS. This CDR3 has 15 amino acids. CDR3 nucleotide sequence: TGTGCCAGCAGACAGACACGGGTTGTGGGCACTGAAGCTTTCTTT. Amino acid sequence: CASRQTRVVGTEAFF. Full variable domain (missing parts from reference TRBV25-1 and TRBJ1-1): EADIYQTPRYLVIGTGKKITLECSQTMGHDKMYWYQQDPGMELHLIHYSYGVNSTEKGDLSSESTVSRIRTEHFPLTLESARPSHTSQYLCASRQTRVVGTEAFFGQGTRLTVV.

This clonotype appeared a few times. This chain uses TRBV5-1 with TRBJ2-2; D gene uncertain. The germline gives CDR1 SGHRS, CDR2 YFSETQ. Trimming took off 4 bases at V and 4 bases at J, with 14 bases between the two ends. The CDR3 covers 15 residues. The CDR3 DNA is TGCGCCAGCAGCACAGACTGGGCTTTCACCGGGGAGCTGTTTTTT. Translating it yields CASSTDWAFTGELFF.

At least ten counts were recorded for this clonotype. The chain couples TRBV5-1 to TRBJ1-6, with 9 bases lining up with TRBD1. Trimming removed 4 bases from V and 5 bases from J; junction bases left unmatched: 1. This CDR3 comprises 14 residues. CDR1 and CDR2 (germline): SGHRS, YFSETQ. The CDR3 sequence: CASSGTGNNSPLHF. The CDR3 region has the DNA TGCGCCAGCAGCGGGACAGGGAATAATTCACCCCTCCACTTT.

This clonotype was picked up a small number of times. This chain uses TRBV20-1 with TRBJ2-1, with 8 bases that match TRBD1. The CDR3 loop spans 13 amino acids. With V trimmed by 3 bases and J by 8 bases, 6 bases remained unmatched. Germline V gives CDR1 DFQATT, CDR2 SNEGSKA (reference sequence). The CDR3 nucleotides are TGCAGTGCTAGGACAGGGGTGTTGGATGAGCAGTTCTTC. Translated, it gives CSARTGVLDEQFF.

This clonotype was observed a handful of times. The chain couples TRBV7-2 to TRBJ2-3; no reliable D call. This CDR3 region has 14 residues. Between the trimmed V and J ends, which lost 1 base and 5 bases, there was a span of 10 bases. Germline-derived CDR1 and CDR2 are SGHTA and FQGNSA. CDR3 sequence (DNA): TGTGCCAGCAGCTTAGTCGTTGGCAGAGATACGCAGTATTTT. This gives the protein CASSLVVGRDTQYF.

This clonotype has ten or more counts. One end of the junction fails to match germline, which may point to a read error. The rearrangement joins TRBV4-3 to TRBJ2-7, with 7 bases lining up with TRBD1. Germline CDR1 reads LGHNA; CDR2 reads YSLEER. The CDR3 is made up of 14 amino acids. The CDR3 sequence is CASSPGQSSYEQYF. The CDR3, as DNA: TGTGCCAGCAGTCCGGGACAGAGCTCCTACGAGCAGTACTTC.

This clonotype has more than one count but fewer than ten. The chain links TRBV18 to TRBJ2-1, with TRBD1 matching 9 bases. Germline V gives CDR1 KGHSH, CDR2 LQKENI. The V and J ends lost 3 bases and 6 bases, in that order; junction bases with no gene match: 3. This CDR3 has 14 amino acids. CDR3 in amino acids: CASSPGQGTNEQFF. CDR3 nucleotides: TGTGCCAGCTCACCGGGACAGGGTACCAATGAGCAGTTCTTC.

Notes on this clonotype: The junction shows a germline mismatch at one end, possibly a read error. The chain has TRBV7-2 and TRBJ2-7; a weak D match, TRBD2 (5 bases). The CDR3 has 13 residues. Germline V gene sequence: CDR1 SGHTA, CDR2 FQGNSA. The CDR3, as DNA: TGTGCCAGCAGCTTAGCAAAAAAGGGCGGGCTGAACTTC. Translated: CASSLAKKGGLNF.

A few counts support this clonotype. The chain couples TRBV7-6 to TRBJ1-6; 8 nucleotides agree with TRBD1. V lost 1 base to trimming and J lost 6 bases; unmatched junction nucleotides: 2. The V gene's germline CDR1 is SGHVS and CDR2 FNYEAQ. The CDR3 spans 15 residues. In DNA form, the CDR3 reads TGTGCCAGCAGCTTAGGACAGGGGCCTAATTCACCCCTCCACTTT. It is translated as CASSLGQGPNSPLHF.

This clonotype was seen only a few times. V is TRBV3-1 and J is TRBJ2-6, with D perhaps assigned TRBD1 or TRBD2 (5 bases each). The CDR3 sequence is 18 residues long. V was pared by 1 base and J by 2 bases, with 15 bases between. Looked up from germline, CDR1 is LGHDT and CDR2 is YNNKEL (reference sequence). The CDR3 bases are TGTGCCAGCAGCCAAGTAATAGACCGGGGCGCTGGGGCCAACGTCCTGACTTTC. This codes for CASSQVIDRGAGANVLTF.

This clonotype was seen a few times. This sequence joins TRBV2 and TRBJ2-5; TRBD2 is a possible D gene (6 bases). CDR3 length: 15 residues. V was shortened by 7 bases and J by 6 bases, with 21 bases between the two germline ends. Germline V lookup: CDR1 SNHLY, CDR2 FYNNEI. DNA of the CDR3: TGTGCCAGCACCGCCGCCCGGGGAGGTACCCAGACCCAGTACTTC. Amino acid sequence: CASTAARGGTQTQYF. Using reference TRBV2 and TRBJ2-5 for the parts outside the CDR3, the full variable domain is EPEVTQTPSHQVTQMGQEVILRCVPISNHLYFYWYRQILGQKVEFLVSFYNNEISEKSEIFDDQFSVERPDGSNFTLKIRSTKLEDSAMYFCASTAARGGTQTQYFGPGTRLLVL.

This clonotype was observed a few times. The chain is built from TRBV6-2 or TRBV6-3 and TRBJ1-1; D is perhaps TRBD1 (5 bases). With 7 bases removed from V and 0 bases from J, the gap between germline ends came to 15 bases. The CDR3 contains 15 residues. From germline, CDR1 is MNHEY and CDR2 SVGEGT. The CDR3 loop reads CASTGQGQLNTEAFF. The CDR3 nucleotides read TGTGCCAGCACGGGTCAAGGACAACTGAACACTGAAGCTTTCTTT.

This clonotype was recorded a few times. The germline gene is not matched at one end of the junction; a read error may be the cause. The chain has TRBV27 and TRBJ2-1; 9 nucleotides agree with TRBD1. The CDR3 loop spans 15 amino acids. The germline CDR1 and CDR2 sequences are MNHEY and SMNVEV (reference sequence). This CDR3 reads CASSHGGTGPKQGLF. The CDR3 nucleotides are TGTGCCAGCAGTCATGGCGGGACAGGGCCAAAACAGGGTCTCTTC.

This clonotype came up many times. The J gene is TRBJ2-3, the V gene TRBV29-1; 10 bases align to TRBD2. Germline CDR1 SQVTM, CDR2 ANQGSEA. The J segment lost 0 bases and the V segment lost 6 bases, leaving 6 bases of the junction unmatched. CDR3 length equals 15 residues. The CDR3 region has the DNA TGCAGCGTCGCCCGGACTAGCGGTAGCACAGATACGCAGTATTTT. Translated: CSVARTSGSTDTQYF.

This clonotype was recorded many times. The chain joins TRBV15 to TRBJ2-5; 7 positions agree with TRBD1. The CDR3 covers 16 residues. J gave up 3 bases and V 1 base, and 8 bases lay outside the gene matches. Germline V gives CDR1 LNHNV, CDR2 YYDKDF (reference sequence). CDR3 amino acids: CATSRGERGTEETQYF. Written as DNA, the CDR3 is TGTGCCACCAGCAGAGGGGAGAGGGGGACAGAAGAGACCCAGTACTTC. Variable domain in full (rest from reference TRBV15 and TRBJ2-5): DAMVIQNPRYQVTQFGKPVTLSCSQTLNHNVMYWYQQKSSQAPKLLFHYYDKDFNNEADTPDNFQSRRPNTSFCFLDIRSPGLGDTAMYLCATSRGERGTEETQYFGPGTRLLVL.

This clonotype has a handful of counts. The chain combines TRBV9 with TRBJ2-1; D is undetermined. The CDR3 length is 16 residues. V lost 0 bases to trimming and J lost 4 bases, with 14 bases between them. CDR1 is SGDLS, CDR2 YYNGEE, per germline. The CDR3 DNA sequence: TGTGCCAGCAGCGTAGAGGTTTCTCGATTTTACAATGAGCAGTTCTTC. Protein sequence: CASSVEVSRFYNEQFF.

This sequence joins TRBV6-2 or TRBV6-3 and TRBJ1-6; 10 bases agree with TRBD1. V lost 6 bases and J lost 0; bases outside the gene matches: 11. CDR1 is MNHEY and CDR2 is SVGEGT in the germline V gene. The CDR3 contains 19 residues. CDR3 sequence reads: CASRERQGARSSYNSPLHF. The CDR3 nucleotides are TGTGCCAGCAGAGAAAGACAGGGGGCGCGAAGCTCCTATAATTCACCCCTCCACTTT.

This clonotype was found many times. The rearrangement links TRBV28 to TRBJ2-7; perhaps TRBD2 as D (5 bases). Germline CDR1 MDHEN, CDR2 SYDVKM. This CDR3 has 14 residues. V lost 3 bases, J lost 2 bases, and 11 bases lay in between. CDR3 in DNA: TGTGCCAGCAGTTTTTCTAGCAGCCCCTACGAGCAGTACTTC. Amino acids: CASSFSSSPYEQYF.

CDR3 in amino acids: CASSKRICGNTGELFF. CDR3 nucleotide sequence: TGTGCCAGCAGCAAAAGGATTTGCGGGAACACCGGGGAGCTGTTTTTT. This sequence joins TRBV21-1 and TRBJ2-2. TRBV21-1 counts as a pseudogene. The CDR3 has 16 amino acids.